This T cell receptor beta chain stems from a study of T cell repertoires in cytomegalovirus infection. Study as a whole: Both CMV infection and a matching HLA type were indicated by public TCR beta signatures. Findings of the study overall: The ex vivo response was dominated by HLA-C-restricted CMV-specific TCR beta clonotypes.

V was clipped by 3 bases and J by 0 bases; unmatched bases: 4. CDR1 and CDR2 from the germline V gene are SGHVS and FNYEAQ. The CDR3 has 15 residues. Using its own MiXCR run on the reads, TCRdb lists one record per CDR3 protein. This table has fewer than 150,000 distinct CDR3 sequences, roughly 31% appearing once. To note about this clonotype: Its target is unknown.

V usage is TRBV7-6 and J usage is TRBJ2-7; 8 positions agree with TRBD1. The source was CD8+ T cells from cultured PBMCs, collected from culture after CMV antigen stimulation. The sequence was collected from a human donor in good health (CMV status not recorded). Some clones in this sample may be carry-over from other donors' samples. In DNA, the CDR3 is TGTGCCAGCAGCTTGGCGACAGGGGACTCCTACGAGCAGTACTTC. This codes for CASSLATGDSYEQYF. The full variable domain, completed using reference TRBV7-6 and TRBJ2-7, is GAGVSQSPRYKVTKRGQDVALRCDPISGHVSLYWYRQALGQGPEFLTYFNYEAQQDKSGLPNDRFSAERPEGSISTLTIQRTEQRDSAMYRCASSLATGDSYEQYFGPGTRLTVT.